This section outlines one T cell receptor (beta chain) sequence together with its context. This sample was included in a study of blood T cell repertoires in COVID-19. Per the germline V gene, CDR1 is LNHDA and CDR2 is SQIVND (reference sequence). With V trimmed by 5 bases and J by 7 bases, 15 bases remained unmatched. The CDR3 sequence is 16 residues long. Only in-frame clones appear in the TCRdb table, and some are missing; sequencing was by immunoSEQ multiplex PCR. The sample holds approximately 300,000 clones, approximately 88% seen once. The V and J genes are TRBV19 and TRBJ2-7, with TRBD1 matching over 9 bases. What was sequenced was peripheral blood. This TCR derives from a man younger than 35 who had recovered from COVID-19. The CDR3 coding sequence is TGTGCCAGTAGTTTTTTCACCGGGACAGGGAAATTTGAGCAGTACTTC. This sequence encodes CASSFFTGTGKFEQYF.